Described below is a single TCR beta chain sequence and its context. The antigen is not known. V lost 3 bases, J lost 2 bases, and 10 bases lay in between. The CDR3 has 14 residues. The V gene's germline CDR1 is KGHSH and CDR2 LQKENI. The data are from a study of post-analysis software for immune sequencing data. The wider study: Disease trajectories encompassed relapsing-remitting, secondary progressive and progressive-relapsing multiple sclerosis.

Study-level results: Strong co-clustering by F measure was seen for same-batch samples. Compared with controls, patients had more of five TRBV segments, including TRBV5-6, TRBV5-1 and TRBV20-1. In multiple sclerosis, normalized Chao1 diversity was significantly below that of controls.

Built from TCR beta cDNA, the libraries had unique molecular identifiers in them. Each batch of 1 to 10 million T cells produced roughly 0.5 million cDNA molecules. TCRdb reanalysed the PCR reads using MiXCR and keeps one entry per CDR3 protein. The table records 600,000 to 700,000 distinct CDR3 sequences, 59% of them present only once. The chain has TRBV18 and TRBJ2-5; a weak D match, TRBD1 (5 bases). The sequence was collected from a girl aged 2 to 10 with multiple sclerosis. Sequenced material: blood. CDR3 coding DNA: TGTGCCAGCTCACCGGGGCCAGAGCAAGAGACCCAGTACTTC. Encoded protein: CASSPGPEQETQYF. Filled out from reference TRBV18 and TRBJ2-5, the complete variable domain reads NAGVMQNPRHLVRRRGQEARLRCSPMKGHSHVYWYRQLPEEGLKFMVYLQKENIIDESGMPKERFSAEFPKEGPSILRIQQVVRGDSAAYFCASSPGPEQETQYFGPGTRLLVL.